The clone carrying this TCR beta chain was seen more than once but under ten times. This record comes from a study of blood T cell repertoires in COVID-19. Study background: Some COVID-19 samples were acute and others convalescent; all came from the United States, Italy and Spain. Sources were T cells, B-cell-depleted T cells, or PBMCs; the material itself was cDNA or gDNA.

The method was immunoSEQ multiplex PCR; TCRdb's version includes in-frame clones alone and lacks a portion of them. The sample has roughly 280,000 clones, about 85% seen once. V shed 2 bases, J shed 5 bases, and the junction held 1 base outside the gene matches. CDR3 length: 14 residues. Germline lookup yields CDR1 MDHEN and CDR2 SYDVKM. Sequenced material: peripheral blood. V is TRBV28 and J is TRBJ1-3, with 9 bases matching TRBD1. The source is a man aged 55 to 70 with acute or convalescent COVID-19. In nucleotides, the CDR3 is TGTGCCAGCAGTTTAGGGACAGGGAGAAACACCATATATTTT. This encodes CASSLGTGRNTIYF.